The clone carrying this TCR beta chain was seen at least ten times. Genomic DNA constituted the template upon which TCR beta VDJ and CDR3 profiling was performed. TCRdb processed the reads anew with MiXCR; each CDR3 protein has one entry. The sample carries some 190,000 distinct CDR3 sequences, approximately 46% recorded once. This sample was taken from a study of CD8+CD57+ T cells in acquired aplastic anemia. Germline loops: CDR1 MNHNS, CDR2 SASEGT. The CDR3 is 14 residues long. V lost 6 bases, J lost 1 base, and 10 bases lay in between. This TCR was sampled from a human donor in good health. What was sequenced was sorted CD4+, CD8+, or CD8+CD57+ T cells (not recorded which) from PBMCs. The genes are TRBV6-1 and TRBJ1-3; D not resolved. CDR3: CASSDTGSGNTIYF. In DNA form, the CDR3 reads TGTGCCAGCAGCGACACGGGATCTGGAAACACCATATATTTT.